The 23 T cell receptor beta chains reported below all come from one sample, sequenced in a study of early T cells in non-severe SARS-CoV-2 infection. TCRdb used MiXCR to reprocess the 5' RACE reads, holding one entry per CDR3 protein. The sample records around 99,000 distinct CDR3 sequences, roughly 15% being singletons. Sequences were derived from whole blood, sampled at baseline. The receptor set was obtained from an adult who was a healthcare worker with PCR-confirmed SARS-CoV-2 infection or an uninfected control (not recorded which).

The chain has TRBV7-8 and TRBJ2-5, with 9 bases fitting TRBD1. The germline V gene has CDR1 SGHVS and CDR2 FQNEAQ. The ends lost 5 bases at V and 2 bases at J; junction bases unmatched: 6. The CDR3 is 15 residues long. The DNA of the CDR3 is TGTGCCAGCAGCATTGGGACAGGGACGCAAGAGACCCAGTACTTC. Amino acid sequence: CASSIGTGTQETQYF.

This chain links TRBV20-1 with TRBJ1-6; the D gene is possibly TRBD1 (6 bases). V was shortened by 6 bases and J by 11 bases, with 11 bases between the two germline ends. Germline V lookup: CDR1 DFQATT, CDR2 SNEGSKA (reference sequence). CDR3 length: 11 amino acids. In DNA form, the CDR3 reads TGCAGTGCCAAAGGGGGGGCACCCCTCCACTTT. This sequence encodes CSAKGGAPLHF.

The chain combines TRBV28 with TRBJ2-6; D not resolved. V dropped 7 bases and J dropped 0 bases, with 28 bases sitting between them. Germline CDR1 and CDR2: MDHEN and SYDVKM. This CDR3 spans 21 amino acids. The chain's CDR3 is CASTTYGVWTVTTSGANVLTF. In nucleotides, the CDR3 is TGTGCCAGCACGACCTATGGAGTATGGACGGTTACCACCTCTGGGGCCAACGTCCTGACTTTC.

This clonotype was seen a few times. The chain uses TRBV12-3 or TRBV12-4 and TRBJ1-3; TRBD1 agrees at 7 bases. This CDR3 contains 15 residues. Losses at the gene ends were 5 bases for V and 1 base for J; bases not matched to a gene: 5. As DNA, the CDR3 is TGTGCCAGCAGTCTACAGGGGATGTCTGGAAACACCATATATTTT. Translation gives CASSLQGMSGNTIYF.

V usage is TRBV15 and J usage is TRBJ2-7; TRBD1 matches at 8 bases. Germline CDR1 and CDR2: LNHNV and YYDKDF (reference sequence). Trimming at V came to 2 bases and at J to 5 bases, leaving 8 bases not matched to a gene. The CDR3 length is 15 residues. CDR3 region: CATSRPGQGRDEQYF. In DNA form, the CDR3 reads TGTGCCACCAGCAGACCCGGACAGGGTAGAGACGAGCAGTACTTC.

This clonotype was counted between two and nine times. The chain employs TRBV12-3 or TRBV12-4 and TRBJ2-6; D not resolved. This CDR3 is built from 16 residues. The ends were cut back, 6 bases at V and 1 base at J, with 13 bases in the middle. The CDR3 DNA sequence: TGTGCCAGCAGCCCCCGACAAAAATCTGGGGCCAACGTCCTGACTTTC. Its protein is CASSPRQKSGANVLTF.

This clonotype came up a few times. The chain uses TRBV7-8 and TRBJ1-1, with 8 bases fitting TRBD1. The CDR3 spans 16 residues. The V segment lost 5 bases and the J segment 4 bases; nucleotides outside the gene matches: 12. Germline values: CDR1 SGHVS, CDR2 FQNEAQ. CDR3 sequence reads: CASSPRQGWVGTEAFF. CDR3 nucleotide sequence: TGTGCCAGCAGCCCCCGACAGGGGTGGGTCGGCACTGAAGCTTTCTTT.

V gene TRBV6-5 combines with J gene TRBJ1-2; 9 bases align to TRBD1. The V segment lost 9 bases and the J segment 6 bases; nucleotides outside the gene matches: 11. CDR1 and CDR2 (germline): MNHEY, SVGAGI. CDR3 length: 14 amino acids. CDR3 sequence: CASETGTGSDGYTF. The CDR3, as DNA: TGTGCCAGTGAGACCGGGACAGGGAGTGATGGCTACACCTTC.

The table lists this clonotype with many counts. The V call is TRBV5-1, the J call TRBJ1-1; D may be TRBD1 (5 bases). Trimming removed 4 bases at V and 5 bases at J, with 15 bases between. Germline-derived CDR1 and CDR2 are SGHRS and YFSETQ. CDR3 length: 14 residues. The CDR3 bases are TGCGCCAGCAGCAACGCGGGACCCGGGACTGAAGCTTTCTTT. Translating gives CASSNAGPGTEAFF.

This clonotype appeared once. V is TRBV5-1 and J is TRBJ2-1, with 12 bases aligning to TRBD2. Looked up from germline, CDR1 is SGHRS and CDR2 is YFSETQ. The CDR3 covers 15 residues. With 4 bases clipped from V and 7 bases from J, the junction kept 6 bases outside the gene matches. In DNA, the CDR3 is TGCGCCAGCAGCCCTAGCGGGAGGGCCGTAAATGAGCAGTTCTTC. Protein product: CASSPSGRAVNEQFF.

This clonotype was detected only a few times. The chain couples TRBV30 to TRBJ2-3; 13 bases line up with TRBD2. Germline CDR1 reads GTSNPN; CDR2 reads SVGIG (reference sequence). This CDR3 spans 16 amino acids. Trimming at V came to 5 bases and at J to 0 bases, leaving 5 bases not matched to a gene. CDR3 in amino acids: CAWDRGLAGSTDTQYF. CDR3 nucleotides: TGTGCCTGGGATAGGGGACTAGCGGGAAGCACAGATACGCAGTATTTT.

The chain recombines TRBV15 with TRBJ1-2, with 9 bases that match TRBD1. The germline V gene has CDR1 LNHNV and CDR2 YYDKDF (reference sequence). The CDR3 is 16 amino acids. Losses at the gene ends were 3 bases for V and 10 bases for J; bases not matched to a gene: 15. In DNA, the CDR3 is TGTGCCACCAGCAGGGATCTCAGTACAGGGGGCCATGACTACACCTTC. This encodes CATSRDLSTGGHDYTF. The full variable domain, with the rest looked up from reference TRBV15 and TRBJ1-2, is DAMVIQNPRYQVTQFGKPVTLSCSQTLNHNVMYWYQQKSSQAPKLLFHYYDKDFNNEADTPDNFQSRRPNTSFCFLDIRSPGLGDTAMYLCATSRDLSTGGHDYTFGSGTRLTVV.

Ten or more counts support this clonotype. J is TRBJ2-2 and V is TRBV28, with a possible D match to TRBD1 (6 bases). The CDR3 is made up of 17 amino acids. V was trimmed by 3 bases and J by 6 bases, leaving 20 bases between them. Germline CDR1 is MDHEN and CDR2 is SYDVKM. The chain's CDR3 is CASSFFPRTDGSGELFF. The CDR3 nucleotides read TGTGCCAGCAGTTTTTTTCCCAGGACAGATGGTTCCGGGGAGCTGTTTTTT.

This clonotype was recorded at least ten times. The rearrangement uses TRBV4-1 and TRBJ2-3, with 10 bases identical to TRBD2. V gave up 6 bases and J gave up 6 bases; unmatched junction bases: 6. The CDR3 contains 14 residues. Germline CDR1 MGHRA, CDR2 YSYEKL. CDR3 region: CASRLAGETDTQYF. DNA for the CDR3: TGCGCCAGCAGGCTAGCGGGAGAAACGGATACGCAGTATTTT.

The chain combines TRBV7-8 with TRBJ2-6; D not certain. This CDR3 has 18 residues. The V and J ends lost 5 bases and 0 bases respectively, with 17 bases between them. Germline V gene sequence: CDR1 SGHVS, CDR2 FQNEAQ. The DNA for the CDR3 is TGTGCCAGCAGCGCAAGCGTCAGGCTCTACTCTGGGGCCAACGTCCTGACTTTC. Its translation: CASSASVRLYSGANVLTF.

This clonotype showed up just a few times. The chain recombines TRBV2 with TRBJ2-7; D ambiguous. This CDR3 is built from 13 residues. Trimming removed 0 bases from V and 5 bases from J, with 8 bases in between. Looked up from germline, CDR1 is SNHLY and CDR2 is FYNNEI. CDR3 coding DNA: TGTGCCAGCAGTGAAGCCTTAAGCCACGAGCAGTACTTC. Protein sequence: CASSEALSHEQYF.

This clonotype has a handful of counts. The gene calls are TRBV20-1 and TRBJ2-5, with TRBD1 matching over 8 bases. Germline loops: CDR1 DFQATT, CDR2 SNEGSKA (reference sequence). The CDR3 covers 12 residues. Unmatched junction bases numbered 1, after V lost 5 bases and J lost 2 bases. The CDR3 nucleotides are TGCAGTGCTTGGGACAGGCAAGAGACCCAGTACTTC. Protein: CSAWDRQETQYF.

This clonotype was seen ten or more times. This rearrangement joins TRBV15 to TRBJ2-7; 7 bases match TRBD1. J gave up 0 bases and V 6 bases, and 5 bases lay outside the gene matches. This CDR3 spans 14 amino acids. Germline assignment: CDR1 LNHNV and CDR2 YYDKDF (reference sequence). The CDR3 DNA follows: TGTGCCACCAGGTTGACAGGGAGCTCCTACGAGCAGTACTTC. It yields the protein CATRLTGSSYEQYF.

This clonotype was seen more than once but under ten times. This chain joins TRBV3-1 and TRBJ1-2; no clear D gene. Germline CDR1 LGHDT, CDR2 YNNKEL (reference sequence). V shed 5 bases and J shed 0 bases, with 7 bases lying between them. This CDR3 comprises 13 residues. CDR3 amino acids: CASSYTANYGYTF. Here the CDR3 DNA reads TGTGCCAGCAGCTACACAGCTAACTATGGCTACACCTTC.

This chain joins TRBV7-9 and TRBJ2-3; D ambiguous. V lost 5 bases and J 1 base, leaving 10 bases between the germline ends. The CDR3 is made up of 14 amino acids. Germline lookup yields CDR1 SEHNR and CDR2 FQNEAQ (reference sequence). CDR3 in amino acids: CASSPLGRTDTQYF. CDR3 nucleotide sequence: TGTGCCAGCAGCCCCCTCGGGCGCACAGATACGCAGTATTTT.

The chain joins TRBV27 to TRBJ2-1; tentatively, D is TRBD2 (5 bases). Between the trimmed V and J ends, which lost 6 bases and 7 bases, there was a span of 10 bases. The CDR3 consists of 12 residues. Germline-derived CDR1 and CDR2 are MNHEY and SMNVEV (reference sequence). CDR3 sequence (DNA): TGTGCCAGCAGAGGAGGTAGGAATGAGCAGTTCTTC. It yields the protein CASRGGRNEQFF.

The chain links TRBV27 to TRBJ1-6; 7 bases are a match to TRBD1. After removal of 5 bases from V and 7 bases from J, the junction contained 8 bases not matched to a gene. Germline lookup yields CDR1 MNHEY and CDR2 SMNVEV (reference sequence). The length of the CDR3 is 15 residues. CDR3 DNA: TGTGCCAGCAGTCCCACCCAGGGGGGAAATTCACCCCTCCACTTT. Its translation: CASSPTQGGNSPLHF.

The table lists this clonotype with a few counts. The J gene is TRBJ2-5, the V gene TRBV24-1, with D tentatively TRBD1 (6 bases). CDR3 length: 16 residues. Germline-derived CDR1 and CDR2 are KGHDR and SFDVKD. Trimming took off 4 bases at V and 1 base at J, with 15 bases between the two ends. The CDR3 nucleotides are TGTGCCACCAGTGACGCAGGGGCGGGCCCCCAAGAGACCCAGTACTTC. It encodes CATSDAGAGPQETQYF.